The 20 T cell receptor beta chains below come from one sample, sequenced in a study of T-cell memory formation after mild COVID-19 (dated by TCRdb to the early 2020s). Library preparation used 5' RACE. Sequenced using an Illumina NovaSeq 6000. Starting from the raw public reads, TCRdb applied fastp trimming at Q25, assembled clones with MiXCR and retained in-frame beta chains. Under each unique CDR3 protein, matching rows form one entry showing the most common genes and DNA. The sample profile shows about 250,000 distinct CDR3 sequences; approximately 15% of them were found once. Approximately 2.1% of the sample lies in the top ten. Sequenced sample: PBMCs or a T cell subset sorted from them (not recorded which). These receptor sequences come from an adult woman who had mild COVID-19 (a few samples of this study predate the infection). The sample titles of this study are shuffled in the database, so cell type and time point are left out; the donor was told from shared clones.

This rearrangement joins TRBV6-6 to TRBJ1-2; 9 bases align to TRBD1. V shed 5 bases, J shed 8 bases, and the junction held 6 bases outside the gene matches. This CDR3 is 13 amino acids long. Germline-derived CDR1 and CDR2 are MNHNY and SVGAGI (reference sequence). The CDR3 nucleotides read TGTGCCAGCAGTGCCGGGACAGGGCGAGGCTACACCTTC. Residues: CASSAGTGRGYTF.

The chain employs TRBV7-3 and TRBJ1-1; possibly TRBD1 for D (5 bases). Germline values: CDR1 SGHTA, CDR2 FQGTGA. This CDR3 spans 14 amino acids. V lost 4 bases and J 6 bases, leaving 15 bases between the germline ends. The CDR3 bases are TGTGCCAGCAGCTCCCAGGGTGAAGGGGCTGAAGCTTTCTTT. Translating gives CASSSQGEGAEAFF.

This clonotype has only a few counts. The CDR3 DNA is TGTGCCAGCTCACCAACCGCGGGAGGGCCGGAGACCCAGTACTTC. It specifies CASSPTAGGPETQYF. The chain carries TRBV18 and TRBJ2-5, with 9 bases that match TRBD2. Germline CDR1 and CDR2: KGHSH and LQKENI. J lost 5 bases, V lost 2 bases, and 6 bases had no gene match. CDR3 size: 15 residues. Combining the CDR3 with reference TRBV18 and TRBJ2-5 gives the whole variable domain NAGVMQNPRHLVRRRGQEARLRCSPMKGHSHVYWYRQLPEEGLKFMVYLQKENIIDESGMPKERFSAEFPKEGPSILRIQQVVRGDSAAYFCASSPTAGGPETQYFGPGTRLLVL.

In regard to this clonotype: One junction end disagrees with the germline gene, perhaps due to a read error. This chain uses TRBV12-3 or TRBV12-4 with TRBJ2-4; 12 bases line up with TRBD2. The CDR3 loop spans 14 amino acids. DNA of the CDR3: TGTGCCAGCAGTCTAGCGGGGGGGCCGAACATTCAGTACTTC. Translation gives CASSLAGGPNIQYF.

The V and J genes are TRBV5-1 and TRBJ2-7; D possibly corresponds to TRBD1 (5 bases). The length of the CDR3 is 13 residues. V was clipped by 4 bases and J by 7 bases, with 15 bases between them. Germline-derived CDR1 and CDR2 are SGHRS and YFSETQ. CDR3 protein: CASSRVAGMEQYF. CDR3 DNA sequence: TGCGCCAGCAGCCGGGTCGCAGGGATGGAGCAGTACTTC.

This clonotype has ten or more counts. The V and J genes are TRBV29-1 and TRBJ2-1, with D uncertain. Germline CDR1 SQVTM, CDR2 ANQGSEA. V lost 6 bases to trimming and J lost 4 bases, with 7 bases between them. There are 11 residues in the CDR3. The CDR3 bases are TGCAGCGTCTGGGGATACAATGAGCAGTTCTTC. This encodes CSVWGYNEQFF.

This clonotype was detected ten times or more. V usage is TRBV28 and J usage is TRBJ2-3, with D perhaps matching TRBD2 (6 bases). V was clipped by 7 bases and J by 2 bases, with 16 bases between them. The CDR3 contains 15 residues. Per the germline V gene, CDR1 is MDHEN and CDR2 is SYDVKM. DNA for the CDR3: TGTGCCAGCAACCCTCCTAGCGTACTCACAGATACGCAGTATTTT. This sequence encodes CASNPPSVLTDTQYF.

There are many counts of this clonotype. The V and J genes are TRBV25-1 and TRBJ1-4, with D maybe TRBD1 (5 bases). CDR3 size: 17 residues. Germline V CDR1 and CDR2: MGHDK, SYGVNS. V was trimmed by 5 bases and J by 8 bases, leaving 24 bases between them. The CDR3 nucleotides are TGTGCCAGCAGTCCTCCTGCCGGGACCGTCGGGCGAGAAAAACTGTTTTTT. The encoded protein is CASSPPAGTVGREKLFF. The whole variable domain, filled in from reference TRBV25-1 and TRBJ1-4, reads EADIYQTPRYLVIGTGKKITLECSQTMGHDKMYWYQQDPGMELHLIHYSYGVNSTEKGDLSSESTVSRIRTEHFPLTLESARPSHTSQYLCASSPPAGTVGREKLFFGSGTQLSVL.

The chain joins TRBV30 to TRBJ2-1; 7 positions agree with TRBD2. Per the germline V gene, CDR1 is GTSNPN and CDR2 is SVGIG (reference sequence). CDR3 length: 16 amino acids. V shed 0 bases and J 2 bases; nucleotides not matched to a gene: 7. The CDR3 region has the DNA TGTGCCTGGAGTGTACGGGACGGGAGGCCCTACAATGAGCAGTTCTTC. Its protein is CAWSVRDGRPYNEQFF.

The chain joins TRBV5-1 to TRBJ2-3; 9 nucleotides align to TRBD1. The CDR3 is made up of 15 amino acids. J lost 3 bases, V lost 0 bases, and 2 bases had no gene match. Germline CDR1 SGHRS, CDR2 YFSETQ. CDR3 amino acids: CASSLGQGETDTQYF. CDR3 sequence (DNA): TGCGCCAGCAGCTTGGGACAGGGGGAGACAGATACGCAGTATTTT.

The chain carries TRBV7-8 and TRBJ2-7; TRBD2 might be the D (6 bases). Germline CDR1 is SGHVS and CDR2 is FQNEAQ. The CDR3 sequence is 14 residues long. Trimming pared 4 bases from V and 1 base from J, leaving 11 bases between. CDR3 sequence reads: CASSYRDLSYEQYF. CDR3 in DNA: TGTGCCAGCAGCTACCGGGACTTGTCCTACGAGCAGTACTTC.

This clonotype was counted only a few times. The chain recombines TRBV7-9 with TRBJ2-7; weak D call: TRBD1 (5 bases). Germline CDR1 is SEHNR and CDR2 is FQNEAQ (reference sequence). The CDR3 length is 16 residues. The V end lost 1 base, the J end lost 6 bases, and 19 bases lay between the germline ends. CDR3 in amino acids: CASSLEATIAGREQYF. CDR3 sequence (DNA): TGTGCCAGCAGCTTAGAGGCCACGATTGCAGGGCGCGAGCAGTACTTC.

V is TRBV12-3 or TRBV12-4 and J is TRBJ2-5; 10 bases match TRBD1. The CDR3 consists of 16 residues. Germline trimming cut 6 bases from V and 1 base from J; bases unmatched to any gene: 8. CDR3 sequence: CASRVDRGVGQETQYF. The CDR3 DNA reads TGTGCCAGCAGGGTGGACAGGGGGGTCGGCCAAGAGACCCAGTACTTC.

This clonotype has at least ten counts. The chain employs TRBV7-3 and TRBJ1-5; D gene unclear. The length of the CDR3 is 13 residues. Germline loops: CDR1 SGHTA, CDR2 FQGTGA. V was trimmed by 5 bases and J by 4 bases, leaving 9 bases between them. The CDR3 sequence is CASSLQRNQPQHF. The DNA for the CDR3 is TGTGCCAGCAGCCTCCAGAGAAATCAGCCCCAGCATTTT.

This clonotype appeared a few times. Written as DNA, the CDR3 is TGTGCCAGTAGTTCGCCCGGGACAGGGATTTCACCCCTCCACTTT. It codes for CASSSPGTGISPLHF. The gene calls are TRBV19 and TRBJ1-6; 9 nucleotides align to TRBD1. Germline CDR1 reads LNHDA; CDR2 reads SQIVND (reference sequence). Trimming removed 5 bases from V and 9 bases from J; junction bases left unmatched: 8. The CDR3 has 15 amino acids.

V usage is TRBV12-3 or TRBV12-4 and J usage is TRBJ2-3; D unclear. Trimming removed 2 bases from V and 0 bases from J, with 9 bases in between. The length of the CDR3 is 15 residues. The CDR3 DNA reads TGTGCCAGCAGTTTACAGGCTACTAGCACAGATACGCAGTATTTT. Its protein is CASSLQATSTDTQYF.

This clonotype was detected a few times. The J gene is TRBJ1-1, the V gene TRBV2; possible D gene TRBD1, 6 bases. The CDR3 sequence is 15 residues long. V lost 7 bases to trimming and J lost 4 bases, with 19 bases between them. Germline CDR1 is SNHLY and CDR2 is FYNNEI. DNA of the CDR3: TGTGCCAGCACTCAGGGGTTCCTCCGGGGCACTGAAGCTTTCTTT. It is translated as CASTQGFLRGTEAFF. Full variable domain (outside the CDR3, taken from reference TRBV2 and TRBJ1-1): EPEVTQTPSHQVTQMGQEVILRCVPISNHLYFYWYRQILGQKVEFLVSFYNNEISEKSEIFDDQFSVERPDGSNFTLKIRSTKLEDSAMYFCASTQGFLRGTEAFFGQGTRLTVV.

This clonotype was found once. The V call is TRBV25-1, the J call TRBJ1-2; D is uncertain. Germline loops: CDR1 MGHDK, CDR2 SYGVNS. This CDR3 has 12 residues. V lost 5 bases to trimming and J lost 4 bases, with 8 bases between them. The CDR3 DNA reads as TGTGCCAGCAGTTCATCCGCCTATGGCTACACCTTC. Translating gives CASSSSAYGYTF.

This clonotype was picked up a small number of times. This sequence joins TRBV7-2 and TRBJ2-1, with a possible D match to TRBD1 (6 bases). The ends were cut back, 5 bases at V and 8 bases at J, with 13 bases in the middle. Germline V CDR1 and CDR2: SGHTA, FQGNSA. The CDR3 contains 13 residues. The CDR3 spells CASSPDSRYEQFF. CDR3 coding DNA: TGTGCCAGCAGCCCGGACAGTCGCTATGAGCAGTTCTTC.

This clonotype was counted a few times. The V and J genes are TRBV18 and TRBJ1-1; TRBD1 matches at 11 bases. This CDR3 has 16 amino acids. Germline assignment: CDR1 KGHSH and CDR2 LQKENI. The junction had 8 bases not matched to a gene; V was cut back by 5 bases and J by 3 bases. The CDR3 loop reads CASSSRTGGSDTEAFF. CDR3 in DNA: TGTGCCAGCTCATCCCGGACAGGGGGCTCCGACACTGAAGCTTTCTTT.